This is a list of T cell receptor beta chains from one sample in a study of Ad26.COV2.S vaccination and SARS-CoV-2 variants. Assay: immunoSEQ multiplex PCR; the TCRdb copy retains only in-frame clones and omits some. The repertoire holds approximately 340,000 clones, with approximately 84% as singletons. The sequencing used peripheral blood, collected in a trial of Ad26.COV2.S vaccine versus placebo. These receptors originate from a person between 18 and 60 years old who received the Ad26.COV2.S COVID-19 vaccine or a placebo. Both conserved end residues are part of each CDR3. The D gene is left open where the match is weak. Not every row has a clone size; where given, it reads once, few, many or a size class.

clone size,V gene,J gene,D gene,CDR3 protein,CDR3 DNA
NA,TRBV11-2,TRBJ2-7,NA,CASQALRSTYEQYF,TGTGCCAGCCAGGCATTACGGTCGACCTACGAGCAGTACTTC
NA,TRBV4-3,TRBJ2-3,TRBD2,CASSPNLAGGPSDTQYF,TGCGCCAGCAGCCCCAATCTGGCGGGAGGGCCCTCAGATACGCAGTATTTT
NA,TRBV27,TRBJ2-7,NA,CASSLLARREQYF,TGTGCCAGCAGTTTATTGGCTAGGCGCGAGCAGTACTTC
few,TRBV5-1,TRBJ1-3,NA,CASSFGASGNTIYF,TGCGCCAGCAGCTTCGGAGCCTCTGGAAACACCATATATTTT
NA,TRBV5-1,TRBJ2-7,NA,CASSLAGREQYF,TGCGCCAGCAGCTTGGCCGGGAGAGAGCAGTACTTC
many,TRBV6-4,TRBJ2-1,TRBD2,CASSEASGSYNEQFF,TGTGCCAGCAGTGAAGCTAGCGGCTCCTACAATGAGCAGTTCTTC
NA,TRBV5-1,TRBJ1-6,NA,CASRDQGDSPLHF,TGCGCCAGCAGGGACCAGGGTGATTCACCCCTCCACTTT
NA,TRBV4-1,TRBJ1-4,NA,CASSLDGDLMKSLFF,TGCGCCAGCAGCCTCGACGGGGATTTAATGAAAAGTCTGTTTTTT
once,TRBV30,TRBJ1-1,TRBD1,CACSPGTENTEAFF,TGTGCCTGCTCCCCCGGGACAGAGAACACTGAAGCTTTCTTT
NA,TRBV14,TRBJ2-1,TRBD2,CASSQKREGYNEQFF,TGTGCCAGCAGCCAAAAGCGGGAGGGTTACAATGAGCAGTTCTTC
NA,TRBV4-3,TRBJ2-3,NA,CASSHDRDRGHTQYF,TGCGCCAGCAGCCATGACCGGGACCGTGGACATACGCAGTATTTT
NA,TRBV5-1,TRBJ2-2,NA,CASSLNPIGEPYTGELFF,TGCGCCAGCAGCTTGAACCCCATTGGTGAGCCTTACACCGGGGAGCTGTTTTTT
once,TRBV5-4,TRBJ1-1,NA,CASSWGMGMNTEAFF,TGTGCCAGCAGCTGGGGCATGGGGATGAACACTGAAGCTTTCTTT
NA,TRBV11-2,TRBJ2-2,NA,CASSPRVRGELFF,TGTGCCAGCAGCCCGCGCGTTCGCGGGGAGCTGTTTTTT
NA,TRBV11-3,TRBJ2-1,TRBD2,CASSLGSGSYNEQFF,TGTGCCAGCAGCTTAGGTAGCGGGAGCTACAATGAGCAGTTCTTC
NA,TRBV7-2,TRBJ2-3,NA,CASSLDRSHQYF,TGTGCCAGCAGCTTAGATAGGTCTCATCAGTATTTT
NA,TRBV5-5,TRBJ1-5,TRBD1,CASSLHGQGDQPQHF,TGTGCCAGCAGCTTGCATGGGCAGGGGGATCAGCCCCAGCATTTT
NA,TRBV28,TRBJ2-7,NA,CASSSPSSSSYEQYF,TGTGCCAGCAGTTCCCCCTCGTCCAGCTCCTACGAGCAGTACTTC
NA,TRBV7-2,TRBJ1-4,NA,CASSLERGATNEKLFF,TGTGCCAGCAGCTTAGAGAGGGGTGCAACTAATGAAAAACTGTTTTTT
NA,TRBV4-3,TRBJ1-3,NA,CASSTTLGSGNTIYF,TGCGCCAGCAGCACTACGTTGGGCTCTGGAAACACCATATATTTT
NA,TRBV12-3/TRBV12-4,TRBJ1-1,NA,CASSLAGAGEAFF,TGTGCCAGCAGTTTAGCGGGGGCAGGTGAAGCTTTCTTT
once,TRBV19,TRBJ2-1,NA,CASSKGHRVYEQFF,TGTGCCAGTAGTAAAGGACACCGGGTCTATGAGCAGTTCTTC
NA,TRBV15,TRBJ2-7,NA,CATSRGAAGSSYEQYF,TGTGCCACCAGCAGAGGAGCGGCAGGCAGCTCCTACGAGCAGTACTTC
NA,TRBV19,TRBJ1-4,NA,CASSIVPRQVGEKLFF,TGTGCCAGTAGTATAGTCCCTCGGCAGGTTGGAGAAAAACTGTTTTTT
NA,TRBV13,TRBJ1-3,NA,CASSLQGGGLDTIYF,TGTGCCAGCAGCTTACAGGGTGGAGGGTTGGACACCATATATTTT
NA,TRBV5-1,TRBJ1-3,NA,CASSLAGSLGNTIYF,TGCGCCAGCAGCTTGGCCGGATCCTTGGGAAACACCATATATTTT
NA,TRBV5-1,TRBJ2-5,NA,CASSRGLRETQYF,TGCGCCAGCAGCCGGGGGCTACGAGAGACCCAGTACTTC